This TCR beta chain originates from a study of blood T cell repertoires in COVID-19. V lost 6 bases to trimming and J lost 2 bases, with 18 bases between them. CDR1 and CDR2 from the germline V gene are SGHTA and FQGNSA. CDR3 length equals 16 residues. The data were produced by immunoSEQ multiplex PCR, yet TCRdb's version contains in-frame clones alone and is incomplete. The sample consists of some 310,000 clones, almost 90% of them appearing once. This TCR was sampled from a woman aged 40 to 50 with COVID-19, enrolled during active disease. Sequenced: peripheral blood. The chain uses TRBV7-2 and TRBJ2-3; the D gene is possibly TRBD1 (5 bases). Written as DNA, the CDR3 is TGTGCCAGCAGACTTGGGGCCCGCGGAGACACAGATACGCAGTATTTT. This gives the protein CASRLGARGDTDTQYF.